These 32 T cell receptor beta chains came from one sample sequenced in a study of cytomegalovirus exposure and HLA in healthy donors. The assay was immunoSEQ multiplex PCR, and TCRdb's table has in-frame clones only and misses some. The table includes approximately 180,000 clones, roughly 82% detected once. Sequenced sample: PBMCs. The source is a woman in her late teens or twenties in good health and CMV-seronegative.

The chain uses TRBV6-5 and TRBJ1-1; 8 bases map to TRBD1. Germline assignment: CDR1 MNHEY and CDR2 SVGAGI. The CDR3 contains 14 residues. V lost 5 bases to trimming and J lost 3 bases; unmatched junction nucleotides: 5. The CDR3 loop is CASSPTGAYTEAFF. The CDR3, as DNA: TGTGCCAGCAGTCCGACAGGGGCGTACACTGAAGCTTTCTTT.

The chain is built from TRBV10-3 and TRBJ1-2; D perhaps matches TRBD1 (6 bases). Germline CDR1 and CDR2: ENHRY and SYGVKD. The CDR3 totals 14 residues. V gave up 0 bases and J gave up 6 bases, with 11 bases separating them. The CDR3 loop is CAISESQGRNGYTF. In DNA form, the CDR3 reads TGTGCCATCAGTGAGTCACAGGGTCGTAATGGCTACACCTTC.

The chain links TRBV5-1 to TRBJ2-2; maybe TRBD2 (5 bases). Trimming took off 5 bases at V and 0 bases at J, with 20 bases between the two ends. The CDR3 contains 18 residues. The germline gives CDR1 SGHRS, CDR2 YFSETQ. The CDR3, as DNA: TGCGCCAGCAGGCCGGACCCGAGCGGAAGCTCGAACACCGGGGAGCTGTTTTTT. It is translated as CASRPDPSGSSNTGELFF.

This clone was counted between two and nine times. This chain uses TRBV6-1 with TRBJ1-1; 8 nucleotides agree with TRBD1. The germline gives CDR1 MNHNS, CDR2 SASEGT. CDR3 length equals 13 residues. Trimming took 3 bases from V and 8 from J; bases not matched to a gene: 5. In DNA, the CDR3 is TGTGCCAGCAGTGATGAGGGGACAGGAGAAGCTTTCTTT. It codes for CASSDEGTGEAFF.

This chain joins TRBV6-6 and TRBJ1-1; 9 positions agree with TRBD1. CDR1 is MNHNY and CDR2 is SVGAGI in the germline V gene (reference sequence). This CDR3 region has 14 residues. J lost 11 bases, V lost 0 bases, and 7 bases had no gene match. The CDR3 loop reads CASSYSGGQGSAFF. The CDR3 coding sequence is TGTGCCAGCAGTTACTCCGGGGGACAGGGTTCCGCTTTCTTT.

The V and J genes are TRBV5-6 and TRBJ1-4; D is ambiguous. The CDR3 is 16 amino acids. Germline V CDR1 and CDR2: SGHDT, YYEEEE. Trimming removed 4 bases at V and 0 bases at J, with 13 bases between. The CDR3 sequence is CASSLDGVATNEKLFF. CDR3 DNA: TGTGCCAGCAGCCTTGACGGAGTGGCAACTAATGAAAAACTGTTTTTT.

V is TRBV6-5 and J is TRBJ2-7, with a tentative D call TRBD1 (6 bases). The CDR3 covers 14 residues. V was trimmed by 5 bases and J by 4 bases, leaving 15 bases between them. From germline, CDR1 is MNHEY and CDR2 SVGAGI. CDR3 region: CASSLASRGYEQYF. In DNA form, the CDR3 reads TGTGCCAGCAGTCTGGCGAGCAGGGGTTACGAGCAGTACTTC.

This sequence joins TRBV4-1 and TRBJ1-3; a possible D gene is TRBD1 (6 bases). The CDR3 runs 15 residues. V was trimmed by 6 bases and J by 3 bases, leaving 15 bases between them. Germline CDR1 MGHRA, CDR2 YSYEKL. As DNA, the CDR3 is TGCGCCAGCAGTCGTGGGGGCGCCCTTGGAAACACCATATATTTT. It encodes CASSRGGALGNTIYF.

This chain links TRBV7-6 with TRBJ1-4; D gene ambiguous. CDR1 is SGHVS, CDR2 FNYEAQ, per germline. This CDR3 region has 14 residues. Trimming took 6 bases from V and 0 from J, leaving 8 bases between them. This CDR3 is CASRQRATNEKLFF. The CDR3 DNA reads TGTGCCAGCAGGCAGCGGGCAACTAATGAAAAACTGTTTTTT.

CDR3 DNA sequence: TGCAGCGTTTACGGGAAGAACACCGGGGAGCTGTTTTTT. Its translation: CSVYGKNTGELFF. This sequence joins TRBV29-1 and TRBJ2-2; perhaps TRBD2 as D (5 bases). The V end was cut by 5 bases, the J end by 1 base, with 8 bases between. Per germline, CDR1 SQVTM and CDR2 ANQGSEA. The CDR3 sequence is 13 residues long.

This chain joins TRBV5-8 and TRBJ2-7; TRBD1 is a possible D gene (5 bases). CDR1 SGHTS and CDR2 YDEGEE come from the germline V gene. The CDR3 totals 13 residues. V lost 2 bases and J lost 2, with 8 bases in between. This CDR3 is CASSFGHPYEQYF. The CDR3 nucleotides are TGTGCCAGCAGCTTCGGACATCCCTACGAGCAGTACTTC. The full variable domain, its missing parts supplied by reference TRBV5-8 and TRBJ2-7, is EAGVTQSPTHLIKTRGQQATLRCSPISGHTSVYWYQQALGLGLQFLLWYDEGEERNRGNFPPRFSGRQFPNYSSELNVNALELEDSALYLCASSFGHPYEQYFGPGTRLTVT.

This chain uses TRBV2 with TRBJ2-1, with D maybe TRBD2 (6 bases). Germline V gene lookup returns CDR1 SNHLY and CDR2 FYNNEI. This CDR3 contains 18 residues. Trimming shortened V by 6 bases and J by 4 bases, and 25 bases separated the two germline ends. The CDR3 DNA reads TGTGCCAGCAGAAAGAGGTCCCCGGAGGAGGGGTTTTACAATGAGCAGTTCTTC. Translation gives CASRKRSPEEGFYNEQFF.

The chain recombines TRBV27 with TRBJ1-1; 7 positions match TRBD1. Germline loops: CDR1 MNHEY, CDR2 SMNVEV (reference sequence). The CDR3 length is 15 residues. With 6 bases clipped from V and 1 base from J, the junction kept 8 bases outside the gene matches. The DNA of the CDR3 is TGTGCCAGCAGGCATCGAGGGGGCCCGAACACTGAAGCTTTCTTT. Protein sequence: CASRHRGGPNTEAFF.

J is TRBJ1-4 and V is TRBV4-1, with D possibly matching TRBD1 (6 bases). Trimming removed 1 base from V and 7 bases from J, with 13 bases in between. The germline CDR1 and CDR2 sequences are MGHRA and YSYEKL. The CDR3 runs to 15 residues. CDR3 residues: CASSQVGTSGEKLFF. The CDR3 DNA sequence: TGCGCCAGCAGCCAAGTTGGGACATCCGGTGAAAAACTGTTTTTT.

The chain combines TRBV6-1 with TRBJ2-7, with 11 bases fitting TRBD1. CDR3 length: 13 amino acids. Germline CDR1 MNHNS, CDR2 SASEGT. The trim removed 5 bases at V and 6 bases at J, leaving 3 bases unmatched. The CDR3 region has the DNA TGTGCCAGCAGTTGGGGACAGGGGGGCGAGCAGTACTTC. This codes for CASSWGQGGEQYF.

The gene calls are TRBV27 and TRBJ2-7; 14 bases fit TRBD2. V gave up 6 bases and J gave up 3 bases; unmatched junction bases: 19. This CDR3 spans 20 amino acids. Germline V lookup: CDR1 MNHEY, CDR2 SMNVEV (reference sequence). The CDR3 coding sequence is TGTGCCAGCAGCTCCGGGACTAGCGGGAGTTTGCGCTACCAAAACTACGAGCAGTACTTC. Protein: CASSSGTSGSLRYQNYEQYF.

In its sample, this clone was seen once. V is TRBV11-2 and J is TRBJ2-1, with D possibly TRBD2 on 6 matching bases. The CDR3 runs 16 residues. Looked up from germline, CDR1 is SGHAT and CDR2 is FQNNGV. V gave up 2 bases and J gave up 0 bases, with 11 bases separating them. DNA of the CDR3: TGTGCCAGCAGCTTATCTGCGACTAGCTCCTACAATGAGCAGTTCTTC. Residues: CASSLSATSSYNEQFF.

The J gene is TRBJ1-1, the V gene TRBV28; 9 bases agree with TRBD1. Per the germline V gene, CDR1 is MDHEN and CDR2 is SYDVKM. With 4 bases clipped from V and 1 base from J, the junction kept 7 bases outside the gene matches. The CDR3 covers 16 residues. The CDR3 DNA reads TGTGCCAGCAGTTCCGGGACAGGGTCGGGGAACACTGAAGCTTTCTTT. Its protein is CASSSGTGSGNTEAFF.

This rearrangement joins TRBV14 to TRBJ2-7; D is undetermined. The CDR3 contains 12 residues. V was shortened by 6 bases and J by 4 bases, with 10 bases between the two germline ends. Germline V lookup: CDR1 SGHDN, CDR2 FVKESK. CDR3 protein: CASSRIVYEQYF. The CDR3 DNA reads TGTGCCAGCAGTCGTATAGTATACGAGCAGTACTTC.

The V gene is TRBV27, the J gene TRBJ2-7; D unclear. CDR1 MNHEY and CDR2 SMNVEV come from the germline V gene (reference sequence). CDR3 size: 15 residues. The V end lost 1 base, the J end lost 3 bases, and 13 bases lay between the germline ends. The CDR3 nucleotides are TGTGCCAGCAGTTTATTTTCCACGATAGTCTACGAGCAGTACTTC. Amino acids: CASSLFSTIVYEQYF.

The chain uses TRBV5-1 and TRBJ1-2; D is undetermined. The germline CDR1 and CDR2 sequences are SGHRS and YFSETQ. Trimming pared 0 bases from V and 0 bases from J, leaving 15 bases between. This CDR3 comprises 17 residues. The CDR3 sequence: CASSLDPGLEANYGYTF. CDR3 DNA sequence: TGCGCCAGCAGCTTGGACCCAGGCTTAGAAGCTAACTATGGCTACACCTTC.

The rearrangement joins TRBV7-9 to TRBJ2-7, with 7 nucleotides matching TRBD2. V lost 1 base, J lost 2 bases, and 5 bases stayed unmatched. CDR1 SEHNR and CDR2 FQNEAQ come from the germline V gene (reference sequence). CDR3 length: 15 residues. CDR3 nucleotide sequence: TGTGCCAGCAGCTTAGGTCGGGGGGTCACCTACGAGCAGTACTTC. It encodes CASSLGRGVTYEQYF.

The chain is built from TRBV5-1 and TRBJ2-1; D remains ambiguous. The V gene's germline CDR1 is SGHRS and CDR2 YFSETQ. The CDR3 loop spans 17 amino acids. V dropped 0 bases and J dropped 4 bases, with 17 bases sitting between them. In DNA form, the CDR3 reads TGCGCCAGCAGCTTGGGAACTAAAACAAAAAAATACAATGAGCAGTTCTTC. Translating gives CASSLGTKTKKYNEQFF.

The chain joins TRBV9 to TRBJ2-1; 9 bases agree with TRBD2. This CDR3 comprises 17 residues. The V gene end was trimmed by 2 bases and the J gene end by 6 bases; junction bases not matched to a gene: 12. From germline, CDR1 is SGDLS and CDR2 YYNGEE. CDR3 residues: CASSVKTGTSIANEQFF. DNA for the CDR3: TGTGCCAGCAGCGTTAAAACCGGGACTAGCATTGCCAATGAGCAGTTCTTC.

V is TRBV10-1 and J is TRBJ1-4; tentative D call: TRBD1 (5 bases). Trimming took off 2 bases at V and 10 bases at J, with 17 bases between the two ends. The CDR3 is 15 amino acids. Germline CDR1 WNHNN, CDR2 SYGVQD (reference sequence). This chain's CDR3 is CASSERGGRGGKLFF. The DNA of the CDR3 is TGCGCCAGCAGTGAGCGAGGAGGCCGGGGGGGAAAACTGTTTTTT.

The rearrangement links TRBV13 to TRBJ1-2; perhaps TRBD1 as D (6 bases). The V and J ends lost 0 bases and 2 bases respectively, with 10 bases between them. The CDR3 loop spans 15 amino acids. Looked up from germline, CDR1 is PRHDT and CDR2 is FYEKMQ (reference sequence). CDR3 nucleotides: TGTGCCAGCAGCTTAGGCGCAGGGGAGAACTATGGCTACACCTTC. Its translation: CASSLGAGENYGYTF.

The CDR3 protein is CSGRGFSGGGTDTQYF. CDR3 DNA: TGCAGCGGGCGTGGATTTAGCGGGGGGGGGACAGATACGCAGTATTTT. The V call is TRBV29-1, the J call TRBJ2-3; 11 nucleotides line up with TRBD2. CDR3 length: 16 amino acids. Trimming took 7 bases from V and 3 from J; bases not matched to a gene: 12. Per the germline V gene, CDR1 is SQVTM and CDR2 is ANQGSEA.

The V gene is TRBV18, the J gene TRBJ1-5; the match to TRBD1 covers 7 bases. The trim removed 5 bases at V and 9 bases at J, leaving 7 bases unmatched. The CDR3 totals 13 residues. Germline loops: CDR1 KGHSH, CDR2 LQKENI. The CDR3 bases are TGTGCCAGCTCAGTCGACAGGGTGTCGCCCCAGCATTTT. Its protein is CASSVDRVSPQHF.

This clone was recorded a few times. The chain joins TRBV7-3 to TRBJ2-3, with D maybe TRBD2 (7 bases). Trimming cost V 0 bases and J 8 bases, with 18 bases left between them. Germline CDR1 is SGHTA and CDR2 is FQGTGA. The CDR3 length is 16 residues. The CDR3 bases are TGTGCCAGCAGCTTAACCACCCAGGGGTCGGGAGGTACGCAGTATTTT. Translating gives CASSLTTQGSGGTQYF.

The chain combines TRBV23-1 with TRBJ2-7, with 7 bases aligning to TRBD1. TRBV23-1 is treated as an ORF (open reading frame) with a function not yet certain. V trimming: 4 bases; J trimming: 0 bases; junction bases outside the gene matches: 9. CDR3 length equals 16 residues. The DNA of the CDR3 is TGCGCCAGCAGTCCCACCCGGGACAGTCACTCCTACGAGCAGTACTTC. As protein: CASSPTRDSHSYEQYF.

The CDR3 DNA sequence: TGTGCCTGGAGTAGCGGGGGAACGAACACTGAAGCTTTCTTT. Amino acids: CAWSSGGTNTEAFF. The rearrangement joins TRBV30 to TRBJ1-1, with TRBD1 as a possible D gene (5 bases). The germline CDR1 and CDR2 sequences are GTSNPN and SVGIG (reference sequence). V was pared by 2 bases and J by 1 base, with 11 bases between. The CDR3 loop spans 14 amino acids. Together with reference TRBV30 and TRBJ1-1, the CDR3 gives the full variable domain: SQTIHQWPATLVQPVGSPLSLECTVEGTSNPNLYWYRQAAGRGLQLLFYSVGIGQISSEVPQNLSASRPQDRQFILSSKKLLLSDSGFYLCAWSSGGTNTEAFFGQGTRLTVV.

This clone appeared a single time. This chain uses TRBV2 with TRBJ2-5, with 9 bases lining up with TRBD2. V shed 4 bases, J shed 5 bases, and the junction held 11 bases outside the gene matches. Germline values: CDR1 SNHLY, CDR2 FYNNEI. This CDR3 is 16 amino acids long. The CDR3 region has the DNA TGTGCCAGCAGTGGCGGGAGGCGCGGGGGGGCCGAGACCCAGTACTTC. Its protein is CASSGGRRGGAETQYF.